The 14 T cell receptor beta chains below come from one sample, sequenced in a study of metastatic and nonmetastatic thyroid tumors. None of the patients had undergone any treatment ahead of thyroid surgery. Via MiXCR, TCRdb re-called the PCR reads. Here the sample spans under 30,000 clones, under 25% being singletons. Sequencing was carried out using blood. The receptors were gathered from a male donor with papillary thyroid cancer or a benign thyroid nodule (not recorded which). Some clones in this sample may be carry-over from other donors' samples.

This clone was detected ten times or more. The V call is TRBV7-9, the J call TRBJ1-4; 7 bases fit TRBD1. The CDR3 runs to 15 residues. Germline trimming cut 3 bases from V and 8 bases from J; bases unmatched to any gene: 9. Germline-derived CDR1 and CDR2 are SEHNR and FQNEAQ (reference sequence). As DNA, the CDR3 is TGTGCCAGCAGCTTCAGTATGACAGGGATGGAAAAACTGTTTTTT. It is translated as CASSFSMTGMEKLFF.

With respect to this clone: The missing conserved phenylalanine or tryptophan at the end of this CDR3 makes a read error likely. No DNA is shown, since the ends of the CDR3 on it are uncertain; the CDR3 is the one TCRdb lists. The chain recombines TRBV28 with TRBJ1-2; the D segment call TRBD1 is taken from the table without a DNA check. The CDR3 contains 16 residues when both ends are counted. CDR1 is MDHEN and CDR2 is SYDVKM in the germline V gene. CDR3 amino acids: CASSSPGDRVHYGYTC.

The sample holds many counts of this clone. This chain uses TRBV4-2 with TRBJ1-1; D is undetermined. The CDR3 extends over 15 amino acids. V lost 1 base and J lost 7, with 16 bases in between. Germline V CDR1 and CDR2: LGHNA, YNFKEQ. The DNA for the CDR3 is TGTGCCAGCAGCCAAGGGCCAGGTTCGGGCGGTGAAGCTTTCTTT. It translates to CASSQGPGSGGEAFF.

The CDR3 DNA follows: TGCAGTGCTAATAGCGGGATCGCGGGCGAGCAGTACTTC. Its protein is CSANSGIAGEQYF. This rearrangement joins TRBV20-1 to TRBJ2-7; the match to TRBD2 covers 8 bases. V dropped 4 bases and J dropped 6; count of bases not matched to a gene: 8. This CDR3 comprises 13 residues. CDR1 DFQATT and CDR2 SNEGSKA come from the germline V gene (reference sequence).

This clone was seen at least ten times. CDR3 coding DNA: TGTGCCAGCAGTTTGCCGGGGGCGGGCTATGGCTACACCTTC. This sequence encodes CASSLPGAGYGYTF. This sequence joins TRBV28 and TRBJ1-2; possible D gene TRBD1, 6 bases. The germline V and J ends were trimmed by 3 bases and 4 bases, with 12 bases remaining between them. The CDR3 length is 14 residues. Germline CDR1 MDHEN, CDR2 SYDVKM.

This clone was seen a few times. This chain uses TRBV6-1 with TRBJ1-6; a possible D gene is TRBD1 (5 bases). Germline CDR1 and CDR2: MNHNS and SASEGT. The CDR3 is 16 residues long. V was cut by 10 bases and J by 0 bases, with 16 bases left in between. The CDR3 sequence is CAISMDKSSYNSPLHF. The CDR3 bases are TGTGCCATCAGCATGGACAAGAGCTCCTATAATTCACCCCTCCACTTT.

This clone was recorded many times. The V gene is TRBV14, the J gene TRBJ2-1, with 10 nucleotides matching TRBD1. The CDR3 runs 14 residues. Trimming removed 4 bases from V and 9 bases from J; junction bases left unmatched: 6. Per the germline V gene, CDR1 is SGHDN and CDR2 is FVKESK. The DNA of the CDR3 is TGTGCCAGCAGCCTCCGGGACAGGGGCTTTGAGCAGTTCTTC. Translating it yields CASSLRDRGFEQFF.

This clone was detected ten times or more. J is TRBJ2-7 and V is TRBV4-1; 13 nucleotides match TRBD2. V gave up 2 bases and J gave up 2 bases; unmatched junction bases: 6. This CDR3 comprises 17 residues. Germline assignment: CDR1 MGHRA and CDR2 YSYEKL. The CDR3 region is CASSQPGTSGTPYEQYF. The CDR3 DNA reads TGCGCCAGCAGCCAACCCGGGACTAGCGGGACCCCCTACGAGCAGTACTTC.

At least ten counts were recorded for this clone. V usage is TRBV5-1 and J usage is TRBJ1-2; D possibly corresponds to TRBD1 (5 bases). Trimming left V 5 bases short and J 5 bases short, with 13 bases between. This CDR3 has 13 residues. CDR1 is SGHRS, CDR2 YFSETQ, per germline. CDR3 DNA: TGCGCCAGCAGATCGATGGGGGGGTATGGCTACACCTTC. Its protein is CASRSMGGYGYTF.

A note on this clone: It may be a read error: a sequence one base away is much more abundant. The CDR3 loop is CASSLSRGEDSTDTQYF. The CDR3 nucleotides are TGTGCCAGCAGCTTGTCCCGAGGAGAGGACAGCACAGATACGCAGTATTTT. The gene calls are TRBV11-1 and TRBJ2-3, with D unresolved. This CDR3 is 17 amino acids long. V lost 3 bases and J 0 bases, leaving 16 bases between the germline ends. Germline-derived CDR1 and CDR2 are SGHAT and FQDESV (reference sequence).

This clone has a count of ten or more. The chain couples TRBV30 to TRBJ1-4, with TRBD1 matching 7 bases. CDR3 length: 16 residues. J gave up 7 bases and V 0 bases, and 11 bases lay outside the gene matches. Germline V gene lookup returns CDR1 GTSNPN and CDR2 SVGIG (reference sequence). The CDR3 loop reads CAWSVPRQGRREKLFF. The CDR3 nucleotides are TGTGCCTGGAGTGTACCCCGACAGGGTCGGCGTGAAAAACTGTTTTTT.

This clone has at least ten counts. The rearrangement links TRBV19 to TRBJ1-2, with D possibly matching TRBD1 (5 bases). The V end lost 5 bases, the J end lost 3 bases, and 13 bases lay between the germline ends. Germline values: CDR1 LNHDA, CDR2 SQIVND (reference sequence). The CDR3 length is 14 residues. CDR3 residues: CASSVGGEDYGYTF. CDR3 DNA sequence: TGTGCCAGTAGTGTCGGAGGGGAAGACTATGGCTACACCTTC.

This chain connects TRBV12-3 or TRBV12-4 to TRBJ2-3; 8 nucleotides match TRBD2. CDR3 size: 15 residues. With 6 bases clipped from V and 0 bases from J, the junction kept 5 bases outside the gene matches. The CDR3 nucleotides read TGTGCCAGCAGAATTAGCGGGACGAGCACAGATACGCAGTATTTT. This sequence encodes CASRISGTSTDTQYF.

This chain joins TRBV2 and TRBJ1-2, with D maybe TRBD1 (5 bases). Germline V CDR1 and CDR2: SNHLY, FYNNEI. V lost 1 base, J lost 2 bases, and 11 bases lay in between. The CDR3 runs 15 residues. The CDR3 spells CASSEGGVTNYGYTF. The CDR3 nucleotides read TGTGCCAGCAGTGAAGGGGGGGTCACGAACTATGGCTACACCTTC.